The 28 T cell receptor beta chains below come from one sample, sequenced in a study of blood T cell repertoires in COVID-19. The assay was immunoSEQ multiplex PCR, and TCRdb's table has in-frame clones only and misses some. The sample includes about 210,000 clones, 82% of them seen just once. Sequenced: peripheral blood. The receptors were gathered from a middle-aged woman with acute or convalescent COVID-19.

This chain connects TRBV6-1 to TRBJ1-6, with D hard to call. There are 16 residues in the CDR3. V gave up 2 bases and J gave up 2 bases, with 10 bases separating them. Germline values: CDR1 MNHNS, CDR2 SASEGT. The CDR3 is CASSERRATYNSPLHF. CDR3 in DNA: TGTGCCAGCAGTGAAAGGAGGGCGACCTATAATTCACCCCTCCACTTT.

The chain combines TRBV2 with TRBJ2-3, with TRBD2 identical over 7 bases. After removal of 4 bases from V and 1 base from J, the junction contained 5 bases not matched to a gene. CDR3 size: 15 residues. Germline assignment: CDR1 SNHLY and CDR2 FYNNEI. DNA of the CDR3: TGTGCCAGCAGTGCGGCGGGGGTAGGCACAGATACGCAGTATTTT. Its protein is CASSAAGVGTDTQYF.

The chain uses TRBV14 and TRBJ2-7; D is perhaps TRBD2 (6 bases). V was clipped by 2 bases and J by 3 bases, with 14 bases between them. The CDR3 has 15 residues. The germline gives CDR1 SGHDN, CDR2 FVKESK. CDR3 nucleotide sequence: TGTGCCAGCAGCCAACGGGGACTCCAATACTACGAGCAGTACTTC. Translated: CASSQRGLQYYEQYF.

V gene TRBV7-2 combines with J gene TRBJ2-1; D unclear. The CDR3 spans 13 residues. The germline V and J ends were trimmed by 3 bases and 7 bases, with 10 bases remaining between them. Per germline, CDR1 SGHTA and CDR2 FQGNSA. This CDR3 reads CASSLNHGNEQFF. The DNA for the CDR3 is TGTGCCAGCAGCTTGAATCACGGGAATGAGCAGTTCTTC. The complete variable domain, with remaining parts taken from reference TRBV7-2 and TRBJ2-1, reads GAGVSQSPSNKVTEKGKDVELRCDPISGHTALYWYRQSLGQGLEFLIYFQGNSAPDKSGLPSDRFSAERTGGSVSTLTIQRTQQEDSAVYLCASSLNHGNEQFFGPGTRLTVL.

V and J are TRBV9 and TRBJ1-2; D call uncertain. The V end was cut by 1 base, the J end by 2 bases, with 6 bases between. Germline V CDR1 and CDR2: SGDLS, YYNGEE. The CDR3 totals 13 residues. In nucleotides, the CDR3 is TGTGCCAGCAGCGTAATCGAGAACTATGGCTACACCTTC. It encodes CASSVIENYGYTF.

This clone has a handful of counts. The gene calls are TRBV3-1 (or the pseudogene TRBV3-2) and TRBJ2-5; 13 bases align to TRBD2. The V segment lost 4 bases and the J segment 5 bases; nucleotides outside the gene matches: 13. This CDR3 has 18 amino acids. Germline loops: CDR1 LGHDT, CDR2 YNNKEL (reference sequence). CDR3 loop: CASSPEGTSGIIRETQYF. The CDR3 DNA reads TGTGCCAGCAGCCCGGAGGGGACTAGCGGGATAATTCGGGAGACCCAGTACTTC.

The genes are TRBV5-6 and TRBJ1-1; 12 nucleotides line up with TRBD1. The junction had 7 bases not matched to a gene; V was cut back by 4 bases and J by 3 bases. Germline-derived CDR1 and CDR2 are SGHDT and YYEEEE. This CDR3 has 16 residues. CDR3 in DNA: TGTGCCAGCAGCCCGGGACAGGGGGCCAGGGACACTGAAGCTTTCTTT. This translates into CASSPGQGARDTEAFF.

The V gene is TRBV19, the J gene TRBJ2-2; no definite D call. Trimming removed 3 bases from V and 6 bases from J, with 11 bases in between. The CDR3 loop spans 14 amino acids. Per the germline V gene, CDR1 is LNHDA and CDR2 is SQIVND (reference sequence). The CDR3 loop is CASSMGWASGELFF. As DNA, the CDR3 is TGTGCCAGTAGTATGGGTTGGGCGTCCGGGGAGCTGTTTTTT.

This clone was counted a few times. V is TRBV11-2 and J is TRBJ2-3, with D tentatively TRBD1 (5 bases). Looked up from germline, CDR1 is SGHAT and CDR2 is FQNNGV. Trimming took 1 base from V and 6 from J, leaving 17 bases between them. The CDR3 is made up of 16 amino acids. This chain's CDR3 is CASSLGPGHPADTQYF. CDR3 DNA: TGTGCCAGCAGCTTAGGGCCCGGACATCCGGCGGATACGCAGTATTTT.

J is TRBJ2-3 and V is TRBV5-1; TRBD2 matches 8 bases. The CDR3 runs 17 residues. Germline V gene lookup returns CDR1 SGHRS and CDR2 YFSETQ. Germline trimming cut 4 bases from V and 5 bases from J; bases unmatched to any gene: 15. CDR3: CASSGKGFSGKVDTQYF. The CDR3 coding sequence is TGCGCCAGCAGCGGCAAGGGTTTTAGCGGGAAAGTAGATACGCAGTATTTT.

The chain employs TRBV7-2 and TRBJ2-3, with 10 bases that match TRBD1. Germline values: CDR1 SGHTA, CDR2 FQGNSA. V was clipped by 5 bases and J by 3 bases; unmatched bases: 5. The CDR3 spans 15 residues. Here the CDR3 reads CASSHRDRGTDTQYF. The DNA of the CDR3 is TGTGCCAGCAGCCACCGGGACAGGGGAACAGATACGCAGTATTTT.

This chain links TRBV29-1 with TRBJ1-1; D gene ambiguous. Germline lookup yields CDR1 SQVTM and CDR2 ANQGSEA. Trimming pared 6 bases from V and 1 base from J, leaving 6 bases between. The length of the CDR3 is 11 residues. CDR3 DNA: TGCAGCGTACGGGGGAACACTGAAGCTTTCTTT. It is translated as CSVRGNTEAFF.

The gene calls are TRBV2 and TRBJ1-1; 9 nucleotides align to TRBD1. V was clipped by 4 bases and J by 4 bases; unmatched bases: 7. This CDR3 comprises 15 residues. Germline V gene data show CDR1 as SNHLY and CDR2 as FYNNEI. This chain's CDR3 is CASSVKGQGSTEAFF. The CDR3 coding sequence is TGTGCCAGCAGTGTAAAAGGACAGGGGTCCACTGAAGCTTTCTTT.

The V and J genes are TRBV6-5 and TRBJ2-5; 9 nucleotides match TRBD1. The length of the CDR3 is 14 residues. The ends lost 5 bases at V and 2 bases at J; junction bases unmatched: 3. Looked up from germline, CDR1 is MNHEY and CDR2 is SVGAGI. The CDR3 is CASSPDRGQETQYF. For the CDR3, the DNA is TGTGCCAGCAGTCCAGACAGGGGGCAAGAGACCCAGTACTTC.

The gene calls are TRBV12-3 or TRBV12-4 and TRBJ2-7; D perhaps matches TRBD1 (6 bases). This CDR3 is built from 13 residues. Trimming shortened V by 6 bases and J by 3 bases, and 12 bases separated the two germline ends. The CDR3 DNA reads as TGTGCCAGCAGCGGCGGACAGCTCTACGAGCAGTACTTC. Protein product: CASSGGQLYEQYF.

V and J are TRBV14 and TRBJ1-3; D is possibly TRBD1 (5 bases). This CDR3 comprises 15 residues. Trimming stripped 4 bases from V and 4 bases from J, with 14 bases between. Germline lookup yields CDR1 SGHDN and CDR2 FVKESK. In nucleotides, the CDR3 is TGTGCCAGCAGCCCCCCGGGGGGGGTCGGAAACACCATATATTTT. Translated, it gives CASSPPGGVGNTIYF.

This chain connects TRBV7-9 to TRBJ1-1, with unresolved D. The CDR3 totals 18 residues. V gave up 1 base and J gave up 1 base, with 19 bases separating them. Germline values: CDR1 SEHNR, CDR2 FQNEAQ (reference sequence). CDR3 region: CASSLVYRVVGGNTEAFF. Here the CDR3 DNA reads TGTGCCAGCAGCTTAGTTTACCGGGTCGTAGGAGGGAACACTGAAGCTTTCTTT.

This clone was seen just once. The chain carries TRBV9 and TRBJ2-3; D may be TRBD2 (5 bases). Trimming left V 0 bases short and J 14 bases short, with 19 bases between. Per germline, CDR1 SGDLS and CDR2 YYNGEE. This CDR3 is 14 amino acids long. In DNA, the CDR3 is TGTGCCAGCAGCGTAGATATTAGGGCTAGCTCGCGGTATTTT. Residues: CASSVDIRASSRYF.

The chain joins TRBV6-1 to TRBJ2-2; D is uncertain. From germline, CDR1 is MNHNS and CDR2 SASEGT. Trimming pared 2 bases from V and 7 bases from J, leaving 8 bases between. The CDR3 has 13 residues. CDR3 sequence reads: CASSELFGGELFF. CDR3 sequence (DNA): TGTGCCAGCAGTGAATTATTCGGCGGGGAGCTGTTTTTT.

The chain is built from TRBV3-1 (or the pseudogene TRBV3-2) and TRBJ2-7; TRBD1 might be the D (5 bases). Trimming stripped 0 bases from V and 1 base from J, with 10 bases between. The CDR3 has 15 residues. The germline V gene has CDR1 LGHDT and CDR2 YNNKEL (reference sequence). CDR3 amino acids: CASSQDRDSSYEQYF. The CDR3 coding sequence is TGTGCCAGCAGCCAAGATCGAGACAGTTCCTACGAGCAGTACTTC.

Here the CDR3 reads CASSQIQNRDNSPLHF. CDR3 DNA sequence: TGTGCCAGCAGCCAAATTCAGAACAGGGATAATTCACCCCTCCACTTT. The V gene is TRBV3-1 (or the pseudogene TRBV3-2), the J gene TRBJ1-6; tentative D call: TRBD1 (6 bases). The V gene's germline CDR1 is LGHDT and CDR2 YNNKEL (reference sequence). The length of the CDR3 is 16 residues. V lost 2 bases and J 5 bases, leaving 13 bases between the germline ends.

V is TRBV12-3 or TRBV12-4 and J is TRBJ1-6; TRBD1 matches at 9 bases. CDR3 length equals 13 residues. The V gene end was trimmed by 6 bases and the J gene end by 9 bases; junction bases not matched to a gene: 3. The CDR3 bases are TGTGCCAGCAGGGGACAGGGAAGTTCACCCCTCCACTTT. Translation: CASRGQGSSPLHF.

The rearrangement joins TRBV5-1 to TRBJ2-1, with TRBD2 identical over 8 bases. Germline V lookup: CDR1 SGHRS, CDR2 YFSETQ. The CDR3 extends over 15 amino acids. V trimming: 4 bases; J trimming: 5 bases; junction bases outside the gene matches: 8. CDR3 region: CASSPRGGQDNEQFF. CDR3 bases: TGCGCCAGCAGCCCCCGGGGGGGGCAAGACAATGAGCAGTTCTTC. The whole variable domain, remainder taken from reference TRBV5-1 and TRBJ2-1, is KAGVTQTPRYLIKTRGQQVTLSCSPISGHRSVSWYQQTPGQGLQFLFEYFSETQRNKGNFPGRFSGRQFSNSRSEMNVSTLELGDSALYLCASSPRGGQDNEQFFGPGTRLTVL.

This rearrangement joins TRBV19 to TRBJ1-1, with D possibly matching TRBD1 (5 bases). The CDR3 runs 14 residues. The V gene's germline CDR1 is LNHDA and CDR2 SQIVND (reference sequence). V was shortened by 4 bases and J by 0 bases, with 9 bases between the two germline ends. The CDR3 loop is CASSKPGMNTEAFF. CDR3 nucleotides: TGTGCCAGTAGTAAGCCAGGGATGAACACTGAAGCTTTCTTT.

The CDR3 region is CASSPFQGGEQYF. The CDR3 coding sequence is TGTGCCAGTAGTCCATTCCAGGGGGGCGAGCAGTACTTC. The chain has TRBV19 and TRBJ2-7, with a tentative D call TRBD1 (7 bases). From germline, CDR1 is LNHDA and CDR2 SQIVND (reference sequence). The CDR3 has 13 amino acids. V was pared by 5 bases and J by 6 bases, with 14 bases between. Looking up the rest from reference TRBV19 and TRBJ2-7 gives the full variable domain: DGGITQSPKYLFRKEGQNVTLSCEQNLNHDAMYWYRQDPGQGLRLIYYSQIVNDFQKGDIAEGYSVSREKKESFPLTVTSAQKNPTAFYLCASSPFQGGEQYFGPGTRLTVT.

The chain joins TRBV6-5 to TRBJ1-1, with D perhaps matching TRBD1 (6 bases). The CDR3 totals 15 residues. Trimming took off 5 bases at V and 0 bases at J, with 13 bases between the two ends. Per germline, CDR1 MNHEY and CDR2 SVGAGI. Here the CDR3 reads CASSRPGQLNTEAFF. CDR3 DNA: TGTGCCAGCAGTCGTCCGGGACAACTGAACACTGAAGCTTTCTTT.

Only one count was recorded for this clone. The genes are TRBV4-3 and TRBJ2-6; weak D call: TRBD2 (6 bases). Trimming pared 0 bases from V and 4 bases from J, leaving 16 bases between. There are 18 residues in the CDR3. Germline assignment: CDR1 LGHNA and CDR2 YSLEER. The CDR3 here is CASSQDRTLAPGANVLTF. The CDR3 coding sequence is TGCGCCAGCAGCCAAGACCGTACCCTAGCGCCGGGGGCCAACGTCCTGACTTTC.

V and J are TRBV3-1 (or the pseudogene TRBV3-2) and TRBJ1-2; the match to TRBD1 covers 7 bases. The V gene end was trimmed by 2 bases and the J gene end by 4 bases; junction bases not matched to a gene: 4. The germline V gene encodes CDR1 LGHDT and CDR2 YNNKEL (reference sequence). CDR3 size: 14 residues. The CDR3 spells CASSQRDSRYGYTF. The CDR3 bases are TGTGCCAGCAGCCAACGGGACAGCCGCTATGGCTACACCTTC.